This TCR beta chain is drawn from a study of CD8+ T cells in alopecia areata. The study's findings and limits: In scalp and blood during tofacitinib, many expanded lesional clones persisted.

This CDR3 has 15 residues. Trimming removed 0 bases from V and 0 bases from J, with 8 bases in between. Looked up from germline, CDR1 is LGHNA and CDR2 is YSLEER. The treatment was: oral pan-JAK inhibitor, 5-10 mg twice daily. Those with alopecia areata gave lesional scalp punch biopsies and peripheral blood. It was cDNA, reverse transcribed from extracted RNA, that served as the sequencing template. Assay: immunoSEQ multiplex PCR; the TCRdb copy retains only in-frame clones and omits some. This table has 98,000 or so clones, approximately 66% appearing once. For this clone: Its target is unknown.

The source was CD8+ T cells sorted from blood, collected at week 4, from a patient treated with tofacitinib. The TCR sequence derives from a human donor with alopecia areata. V is TRBV4-3 and J is TRBJ1-1; D possibly corresponds to TRBD1 (5 bases). The CDR3, as DNA: TGCGCCAGCAGCCAAGATCCAGGGATGAACACTGAAGCTTTCTTT. Translation gives CASSQDPGMNTEAFF.